This T cell receptor beta chain originates from a study of T-cell memory formation after mild COVID-19. A single record per CDR3 protein comes from TCRdb applying MiXCR to the 5' RACE reads. The repertoire includes fewer than 550,000 distinct CDR3 sequences, roughly 20% of them detected once, and 8.4% sits in the top ten. Germline V gene sequence: CDR1 SEHNR, CDR2 FQNEAQ (reference sequence). V was clipped by 4 bases and J by 7 bases, with 7 bases between them. CDR3 length equals 11 residues. The TCR sequence derives from an adult woman who had mild COVID-19 (a few samples of this study predate the infection). Cell type and time point are not known. The material sequenced was PBMCs or a T cell subset sorted from them (not recorded which). This sequence joins TRBV7-9 and TRBJ1-2, with D possibly being TRBD1 (6 bases). CDR3 nucleotide sequence: TGTGCCAGCAGCTCAGGGGTTGGCTACACCTTC. It yields the protein CASSSGVGYTF. Supplemented by reference TRBV7-9 and TRBJ1-2, the full variable domain reads DTGVSQNPRHKITKRGQNVTFRCDPISEHNRLYWYRQTLGQGPEFLTYFQNEAQLEKSRLLSDRFSAERPKGSFSTLEIQRTEQGDSAMYLCASSSGVGYTFGSGTRLTVV.